A single sample is the source of the 21 T cell receptor beta chains below, sequenced in a study of blood T cell repertoires in COVID-19. Profiling relied on immunoSEQ multiplex PCR, and the TCRdb table lists in-frame clones only, not all of them. There are about 280,000 clones in the sample; roughly 85% occur only once, and 8% to 10% lies in the top ten. The sequenced sample was peripheral blood. These TCRs come from a woman aged 45-59 years who had recovered from COVID-19.

This sequence joins TRBV27 and TRBJ1-2; a weak D match, TRBD1 (5 bases). CDR1 and CDR2 (germline): MNHEY, SMNVEV (reference sequence). The CDR3 extends over 15 amino acids. V was shortened by 8 bases and J by 4 bases, with 20 bases between the two germline ends. The CDR3 nucleotides read TGTGCCAGCGGGACCGGGAGAACATATCTCTATGGCTACACCTTC. This encodes CASGTGRTYLYGYTF.

The chain uses TRBV30 and TRBJ2-3, with D maybe TRBD1 (7 bases). In germline, CDR1 is GTSNPN, CDR2 SVGIG (reference sequence). The CDR3 totals 16 residues. The V end lost 0 bases, the J end lost 1 base, and 14 bases lay between the germline ends. This CDR3 reads CAWSVLTGTGTDTQYF. CDR3 coding DNA: TGTGCCTGGAGTGTACTGACAGGGACTGGCACAGATACGCAGTATTTT.

The gene calls are TRBV9 and TRBJ2-3; TRBD1 matches 9 bases. CDR1 SGDLS and CDR2 YYNGEE come from the germline V gene. Losses at the gene ends were 3 bases for V and 2 bases for J; bases not matched to a gene: 7. The CDR3 loop spans 16 amino acids. Here the CDR3 reads CASSAMDRGTTDTQYF. The CDR3 coding sequence is TGTGCCAGCAGCGCCATGGACAGGGGCACCACAGATACGCAGTATTTT.

The chain employs TRBV28 and TRBJ2-7, with 8 bases fitting TRBD1. Germline CDR1 is MDHEN and CDR2 is SYDVKM. V dropped 3 bases and J dropped 6; count of bases not matched to a gene: 10. CDR3 length: 15 amino acids. CDR3 DNA: TGTGCCAGCAGTTTGGCCGGGACAGGAGGGGGCGAGCAGTACTTC. Amino acid sequence: CASSLAGTGGGEQYF.

The chain employs TRBV11-3 and TRBJ1-1; D is undetermined. The V end was cut by 0 bases, the J end by 2 bases, with 7 bases between. CDR3 length equals 14 residues. Germline V lookup: CDR1 SGHNT, CDR2 YENEEA. The CDR3 spells CASSLDGKNTEAFF. CDR3 in DNA: TGTGCCAGCAGCTTAGACGGGAAAAACACTGAAGCTTTCTTT.

This rearrangement joins TRBV9 to TRBJ2-7, with D perhaps TRBD1 (6 bases). Germline values: CDR1 SGDLS, CDR2 YYNGEE. The CDR3 sequence is 14 residues long. V lost 4 bases and J 4 bases, leaving 15 bases between the germline ends. The CDR3 reads CASSTGRGGYEQYF. CDR3 bases: TGTGCCAGCAGCACGGGCAGGGGTGGATACGAGCAGTACTTC.

This sequence joins TRBV3-1 (or the pseudogene TRBV3-2) and TRBJ2-5, with 9 bases that match TRBD1. Germline V gene data show CDR1 as LGHDT and CDR2 as YNNKEL (reference sequence). The junction had 13 bases not matched to a gene; V was cut back by 0 bases and J by 5 bases. There are 18 residues in the CDR3. CDR3 sequence (DNA): TGTGCCAGCAGCCAAGAAGGCCCCGGACAGGGGAATTCGGAGACCCAGTACTTC. It specifies CASSQEGPGQGNSETQYF.

The V gene is TRBV27, the J gene TRBJ1-6, with D possibly matching TRBD1 (6 bases). This CDR3 contains 15 residues. Deletions cut 8 bases from V and 7 bases from J, with 18 bases between. CDR1 and CDR2 from the germline V gene are MNHEY and SMNVEV (reference sequence). The CDR3 DNA reads as TGTGCCAGCTCCTACCTCCAGGGGAACAATTCACCCCTCCACTTT. It specifies CASSYLQGNNSPLHF.

V and J are TRBV7-2 and TRBJ2-1; 9 bases agree with TRBD2. The V segment lost 5 bases and the J segment 6 bases; nucleotides outside the gene matches: 5. This CDR3 region has 14 residues. In germline, CDR1 is SGHTA, CDR2 FQGNSA. The CDR3, as DNA: TGTGCCAGCAGCCTGGGACTAGCCGCCAATGAGCAGTTCTTC. This translates into CASSLGLAANEQFF. Based on the CDR3 plus reference TRBV7-2 and TRBJ2-1, the full variable domain is GAGVSQSPSNKVTEKGKDVELRCDPISGHTALYWYRQSLGQGLEFLIYFQGNSAPDKSGLPSDRFSAERTGGSVSTLTIQRTQQEDSAVYLCASSLGLAANEQFFGPGTRLTVL.

This clone was counted ten times or more. The genes are TRBV2 and TRBJ1-2; TRBD1 matches at 7 bases. The CDR3 extends over 14 amino acids. The germline V gene encodes CDR1 SNHLY and CDR2 FYNNEI. The junction had 9 bases not matched to a gene; V was cut back by 3 bases and J by 8 bases. The CDR3 protein is CASSDRGTSKGYTF. As DNA, the CDR3 is TGTGCCAGCAGTGACAGGGGGACTTCGAAGGGCTACACCTTC.

V is TRBV19 and J is TRBJ1-2; a possible D gene is TRBD1 (6 bases). Per germline, CDR1 LNHDA and CDR2 SQIVND (reference sequence). V was clipped by 0 bases and J by 9 bases, with 17 bases between them. This CDR3 is 15 amino acids long. The CDR3 sequence is CASSIDPRQVPSYTF. CDR3 sequence (DNA): TGTGCCAGTAGTATAGATCCGAGACAGGTTCCAAGCTACACCTTC.

V usage is TRBV28 and J usage is TRBJ1-6; D call uncertain. The CDR3 extends over 13 amino acids. From germline, CDR1 is MDHEN and CDR2 SYDVKM. Trimming stripped 3 bases from V and 14 bases from J, with 14 bases between. CDR3 sequence: CASSLGVSGTLHF. DNA of the CDR3: TGTGCCAGCAGTTTGGGAGTCTCGGGGACCCTCCACTTT.

The rearrangement uses TRBV10-3 and TRBJ2-7, with D possibly matching TRBD2 (6 bases). CDR1 is ENHRY and CDR2 is SYGVKD in the germline V gene. The V and J ends lost 6 bases and 4 bases respectively, with 16 bases between them. The CDR3 totals 14 residues. CDR3 protein: CAIRGTLFEYEQYF. CDR3 DNA sequence: TGTGCCATCAGAGGGACTCTTTTTGAGTACGAGCAGTACTTC.

The genes are TRBV20-1 and TRBJ2-1, with D uncertain. The CDR3 covers 12 residues. V was trimmed by 3 bases and J by 4 bases, leaving 7 bases between them. CDR1 is DFQATT, CDR2 SNEGSKA, per germline (reference sequence). DNA for the CDR3: TGCAGTGCTAGTTCCCCTTACAATGAGCAGTTCTTC. Translated: CSASSPYNEQFF.

The chain combines TRBV27 with TRBJ1-4; D possibly corresponds to TRBD1 (5 bases). From germline, CDR1 is MNHEY and CDR2 SMNVEV (reference sequence). The CDR3 covers 14 residues. Deletions cut 4 bases from V and 0 bases from J, with 6 bases between. This chain's CDR3 is CASSYRSTNEKLFF. As DNA, the CDR3 is TGTGCCAGCAGTTACAGGTCAACTAATGAAAAACTGTTTTTT.

This rearrangement joins TRBV11-2 to TRBJ1-1, with 7 bases that match TRBD1. The CDR3 consists of 16 residues. Unmatched junction bases numbered 7, after V lost 3 bases and J lost 0 bases. Germline V gene sequence: CDR1 SGHAT, CDR2 FQNNGV. The CDR3 bases are TGTGCCAGCAGCTTTGACAGGGTCGTGGTGAACACTGAAGCTTTCTTT. Translation: CASSFDRVVVNTEAFF.

This chain links TRBV11-3 with TRBJ1-3; D is possibly TRBD1 (5 bases). The CDR3 runs 16 residues. The germline gives CDR1 SGHNT, CDR2 YENEEA. The V end was cut by 5 bases, the J end by 0 bases, with 14 bases between. CDR3 sequence: CASSMGTSSSGNTIYF. The CDR3 nucleotides read TGTGCCAGCAGCATGGGGACTTCGAGCTCTGGAAACACCATATATTTT.

About this clone itself: This sample also contains other DNA sequences that code for the same CDR3. This CDR3 is CASSTYQETQYF. CDR3 nucleotides: TGTGCCAGCAGCACATACCAAGAGACCCAGTACTTC. The chain couples TRBV7-2 to TRBJ2-5; D gene uncertain. The CDR3 length is 12 residues. Per germline, CDR1 SGHTA and CDR2 FQGNSA. V was trimmed by 5 bases and J by 0 bases, leaving 4 bases between them.

CDR3 nucleotides: TGCGCCAGCAGCTTGGGAGGGGACTTCTCGAATACGCAGTATTTT. Translation gives CASSLGGDFSNTQYF. The rearrangement uses TRBV5-1 and TRBJ2-3; D is possibly TRBD2 (6 bases). There are 15 residues in the CDR3. V was trimmed by 0 bases and J by 7 bases, leaving 15 bases between them. Germline V lookup: CDR1 SGHRS, CDR2 YFSETQ.

The chain is built from TRBV6-5 and TRBJ2-3; D unclear. Germline V gene lookup returns CDR1 MNHEY and CDR2 SVGAGI. The CDR3 spans 15 residues. This CDR3 is CVGSGQVHSPDTQYF. Written as DNA, the CDR3 is TGTGTGGGTAGTGGGCAGGTCCACTCCCCAGATACGCAGTATTTT.

The chain links TRBV18 to TRBJ1-1, with 8 bases that match TRBD1. CDR1 KGHSH and CDR2 LQKENI come from the germline V gene. The CDR3 spans 14 residues. Trimming at V came to 6 bases and at J to 3 bases, leaving 6 bases not matched to a gene. The CDR3 loop reads CASSPGQADTEAFF. CDR3 DNA: TGTGCCAGCTCCCCGGGACAGGCGGACACTGAAGCTTTCTTT.